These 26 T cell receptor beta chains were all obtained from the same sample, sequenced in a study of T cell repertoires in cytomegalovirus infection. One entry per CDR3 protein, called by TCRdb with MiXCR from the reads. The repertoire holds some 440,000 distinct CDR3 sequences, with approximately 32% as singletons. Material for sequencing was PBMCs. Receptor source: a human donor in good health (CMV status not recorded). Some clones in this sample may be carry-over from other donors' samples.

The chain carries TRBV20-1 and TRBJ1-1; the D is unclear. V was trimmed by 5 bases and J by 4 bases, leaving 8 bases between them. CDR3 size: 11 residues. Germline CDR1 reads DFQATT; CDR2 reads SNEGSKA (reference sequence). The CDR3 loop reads CSALDLTEAFF. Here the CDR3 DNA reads TGCAGTGCTCTCGATCTCACTGAAGCTTTCTTT.

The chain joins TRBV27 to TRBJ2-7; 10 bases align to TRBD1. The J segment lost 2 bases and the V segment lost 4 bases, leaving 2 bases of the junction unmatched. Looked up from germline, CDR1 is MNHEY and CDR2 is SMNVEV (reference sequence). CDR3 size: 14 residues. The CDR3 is CASSWTGGAYEQYF. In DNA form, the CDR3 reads TGTGCCAGCAGTTGGACAGGGGGAGCCTACGAGCAGTACTTC.

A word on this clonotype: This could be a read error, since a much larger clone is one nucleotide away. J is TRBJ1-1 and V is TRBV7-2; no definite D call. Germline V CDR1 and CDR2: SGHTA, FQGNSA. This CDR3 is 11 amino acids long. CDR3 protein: CASSTLTEALF. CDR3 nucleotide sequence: TGTGCCAGCAGCACACTCACTGAAGCTTTATTT. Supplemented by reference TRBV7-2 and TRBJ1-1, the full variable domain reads GAGVSQSPSNKVTEKGKDVELRCDPISGHTALYWYRQSLGQGLEFLIYFQGNSAPDKSGLPSDRFSAERTGGSVSTLTIQRTQQEDSAVYLCASSTLTEALFGQGTRLTVV.

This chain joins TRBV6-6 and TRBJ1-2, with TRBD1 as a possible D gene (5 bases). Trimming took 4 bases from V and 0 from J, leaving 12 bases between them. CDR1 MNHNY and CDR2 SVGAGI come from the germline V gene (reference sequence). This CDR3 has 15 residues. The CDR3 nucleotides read TGTGCCAGCAGTTCCGGGACGTCCACTAACTATGGCTACACCTTC. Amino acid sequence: CASSSGTSTNYGYTF.

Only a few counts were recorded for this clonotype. DNA of the CDR3: TGTGCCAGCTCACGGGGCGGGACTAGCACAGATACGCAGTATTTT. Encoded protein: CASSRGGTSTDTQYF. The V gene is TRBV18, the J gene TRBJ2-3; the D gene is possibly TRBD2 (6 bases). CDR3 length equals 15 residues. The V end was cut by 4 bases, the J end by 0 bases, with 11 bases between. Germline V CDR1 and CDR2: KGHSH, LQKENI.

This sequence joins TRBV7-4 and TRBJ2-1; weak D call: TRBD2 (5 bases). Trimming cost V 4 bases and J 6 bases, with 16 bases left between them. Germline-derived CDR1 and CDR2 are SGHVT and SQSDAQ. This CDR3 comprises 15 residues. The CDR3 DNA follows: TGTGCCAGCAGCTCGGGGAGCCCCGCCGGCAATGAGCAGTTCTTC. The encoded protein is CASSSGSPAGNEQFF.

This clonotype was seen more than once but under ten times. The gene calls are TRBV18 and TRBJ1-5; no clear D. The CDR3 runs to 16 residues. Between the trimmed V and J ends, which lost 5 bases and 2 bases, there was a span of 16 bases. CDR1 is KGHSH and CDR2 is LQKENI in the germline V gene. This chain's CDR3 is CASSATADVGNQPQHF. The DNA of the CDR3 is TGTGCCAGCTCAGCAACAGCGGACGTTGGCAATCAGCCCCAGCATTTT.

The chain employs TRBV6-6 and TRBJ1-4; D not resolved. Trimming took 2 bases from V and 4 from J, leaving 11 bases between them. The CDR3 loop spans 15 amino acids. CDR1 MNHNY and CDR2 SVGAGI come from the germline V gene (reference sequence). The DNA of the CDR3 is TGTGCCAGCAGTTACGTCGGTCCGGTTAATGAAAAACTGTTTTTT. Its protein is CASSYVGPVNEKLFF.

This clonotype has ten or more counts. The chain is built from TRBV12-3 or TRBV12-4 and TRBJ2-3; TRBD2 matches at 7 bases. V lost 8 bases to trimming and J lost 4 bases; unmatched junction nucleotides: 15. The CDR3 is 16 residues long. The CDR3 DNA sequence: TGTGCCAGCGTCCCGACGGGAGCGGGGAGTGCAGATACGCAGTATTTT. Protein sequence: CASVPTGAGSADTQYF.

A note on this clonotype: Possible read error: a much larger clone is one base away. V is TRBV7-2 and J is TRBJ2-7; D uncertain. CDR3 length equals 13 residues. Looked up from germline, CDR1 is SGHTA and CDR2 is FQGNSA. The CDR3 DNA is TGTTCCAGCAGCTTAGAACAGTGGCTTGAGCAGTACTTC. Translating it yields CSSSLEQWLEQYF.

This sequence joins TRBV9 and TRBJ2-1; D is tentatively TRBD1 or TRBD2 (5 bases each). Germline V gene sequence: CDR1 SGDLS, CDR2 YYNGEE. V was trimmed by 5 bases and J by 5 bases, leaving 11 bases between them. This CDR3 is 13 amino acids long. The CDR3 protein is CASRGESDNEQFF. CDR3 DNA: TGTGCCAGCAGGGGGGAGAGCGACAATGAGCAGTTCTTC.

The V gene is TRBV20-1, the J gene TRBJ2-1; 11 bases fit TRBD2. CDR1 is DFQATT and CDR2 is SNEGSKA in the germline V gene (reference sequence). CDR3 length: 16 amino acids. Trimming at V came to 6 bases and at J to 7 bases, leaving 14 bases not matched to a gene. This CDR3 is CSAEQIAGGPGNEQFF. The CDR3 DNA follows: TGCAGTGCCGAACAGATAGCGGGGGGGCCTGGGAATGAGCAGTTCTTC.

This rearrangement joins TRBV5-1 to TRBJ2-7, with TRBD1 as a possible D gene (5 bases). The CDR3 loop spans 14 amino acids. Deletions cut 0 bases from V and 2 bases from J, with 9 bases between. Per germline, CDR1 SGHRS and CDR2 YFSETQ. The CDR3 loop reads CASSLGQLAYEQYF. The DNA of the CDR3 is TGCGCCAGCAGCTTGGGACAGTTAGCCTACGAGCAGTACTTC. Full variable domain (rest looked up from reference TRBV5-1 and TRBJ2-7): KAGVTQTPRYLIKTRGQQVTLSCSPISGHRSVSWYQQTPGQGLQFLFEYFSETQRNKGNFPGRFSGRQFSNSRSEMNVSTLELGDSALYLCASSLGQLAYEQYFGPGTRLTVT.

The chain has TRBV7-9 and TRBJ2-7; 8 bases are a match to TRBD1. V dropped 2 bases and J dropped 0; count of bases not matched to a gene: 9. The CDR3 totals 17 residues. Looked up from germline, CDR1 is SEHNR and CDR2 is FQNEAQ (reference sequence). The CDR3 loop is CASSLLGQGEGSYEQYF. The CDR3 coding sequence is TGTGCCAGCAGCTTACTCGGACAGGGCGAAGGCTCCTACGAGCAGTACTTC. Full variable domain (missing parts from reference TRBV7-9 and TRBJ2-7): DTGVSQNPRHKITKRGQNVTFRCDPISEHNRLYWYRQTLGQGPEFLTYFQNEAQLEKSRLLSDRFSAERPKGSFSTLEIQRTEQGDSAMYLCASSLLGQGEGSYEQYFGPGTRLTVT.

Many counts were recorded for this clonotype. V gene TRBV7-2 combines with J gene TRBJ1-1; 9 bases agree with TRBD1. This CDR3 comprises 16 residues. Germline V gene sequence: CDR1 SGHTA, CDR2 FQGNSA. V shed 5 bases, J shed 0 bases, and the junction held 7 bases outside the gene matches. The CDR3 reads CASSPMGQGLNTEAFF. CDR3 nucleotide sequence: TGTGCCAGCAGCCCCATGGGACAGGGCCTGAACACTGAAGCTTTCTTT.

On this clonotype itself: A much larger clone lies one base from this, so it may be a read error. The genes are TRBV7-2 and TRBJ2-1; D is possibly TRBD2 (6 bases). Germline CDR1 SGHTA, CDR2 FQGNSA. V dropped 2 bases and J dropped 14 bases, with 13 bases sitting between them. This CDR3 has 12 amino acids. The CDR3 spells CASSLQSGEKFF. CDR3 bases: TGTGCCAGCAGCTTACAATCGGGGGAGAAGTTCTTC.

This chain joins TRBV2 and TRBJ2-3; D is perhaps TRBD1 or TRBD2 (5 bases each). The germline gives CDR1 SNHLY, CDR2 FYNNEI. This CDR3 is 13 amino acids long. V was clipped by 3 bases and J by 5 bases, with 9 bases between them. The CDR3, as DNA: TGTGCCAGCAGTGACCGGGGCCGAGATACGCAGTATTTT. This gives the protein CASSDRGRDTQYF.

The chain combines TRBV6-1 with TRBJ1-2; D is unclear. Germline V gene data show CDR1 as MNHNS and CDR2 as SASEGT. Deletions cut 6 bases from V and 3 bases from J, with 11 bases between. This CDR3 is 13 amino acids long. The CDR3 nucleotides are TGTGCCAGCAGCGGACGGATTCACTATGGCTACACCTTC. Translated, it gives CASSGRIHYGYTF.

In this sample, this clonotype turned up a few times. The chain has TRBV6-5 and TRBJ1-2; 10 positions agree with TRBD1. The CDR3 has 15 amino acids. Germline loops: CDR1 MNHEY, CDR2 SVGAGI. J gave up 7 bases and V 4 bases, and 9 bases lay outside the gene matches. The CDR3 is CASSFRDRGVSGYTF. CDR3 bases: TGTGCCAGCAGTTTCCGGGACAGGGGCGTGAGTGGCTACACCTTC.

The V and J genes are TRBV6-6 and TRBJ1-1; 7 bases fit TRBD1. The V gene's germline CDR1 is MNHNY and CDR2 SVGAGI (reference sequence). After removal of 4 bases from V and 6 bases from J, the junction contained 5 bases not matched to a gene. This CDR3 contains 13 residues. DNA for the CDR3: TGTGCCAGCAGTTGGGACAGTTTTGCTGAAGCTTTCTTT. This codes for CASSWDSFAEAFF.

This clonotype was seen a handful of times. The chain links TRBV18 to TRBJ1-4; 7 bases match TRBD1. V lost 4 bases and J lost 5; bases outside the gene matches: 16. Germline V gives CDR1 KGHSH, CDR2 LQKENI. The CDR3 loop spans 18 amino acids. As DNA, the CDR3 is TGTGCCAGCTCACGCCTTGACATTGACAGGGTCAGGAATGAAAAACTGTTTTTT. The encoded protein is CASSRLDIDRVRNEKLFF.

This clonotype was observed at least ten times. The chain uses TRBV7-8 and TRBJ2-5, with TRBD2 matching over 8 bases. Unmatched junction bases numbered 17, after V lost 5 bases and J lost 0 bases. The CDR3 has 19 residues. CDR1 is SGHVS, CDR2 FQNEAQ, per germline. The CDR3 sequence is CASSQRSLAGFTYQETQYF. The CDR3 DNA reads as TGTGCCAGCAGCCAAAGGAGCCTAGCGGGCTTTACGTACCAAGAGACCCAGTACTTC.

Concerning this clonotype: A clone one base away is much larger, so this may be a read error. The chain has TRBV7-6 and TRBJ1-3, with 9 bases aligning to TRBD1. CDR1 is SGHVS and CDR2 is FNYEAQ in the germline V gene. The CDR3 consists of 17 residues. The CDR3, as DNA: TGTGCCAGCAGCTCAGCCGGGACAGGGAACTCTGGAAACACCATACATTTT. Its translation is CASSSAGTGNSGNTIHF.

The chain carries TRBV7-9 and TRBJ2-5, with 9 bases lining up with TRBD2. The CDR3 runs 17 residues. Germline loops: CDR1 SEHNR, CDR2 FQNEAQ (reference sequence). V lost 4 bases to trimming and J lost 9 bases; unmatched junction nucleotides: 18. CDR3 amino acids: CASSSSSGGAIRMSQYF. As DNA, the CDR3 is TGTGCCAGCAGCTCCAGTAGCGGGGGAGCCATTAGGATGTCCCAGTACTTC.

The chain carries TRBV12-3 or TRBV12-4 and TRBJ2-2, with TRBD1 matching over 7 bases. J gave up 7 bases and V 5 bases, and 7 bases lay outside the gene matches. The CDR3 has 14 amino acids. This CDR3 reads CASSTQTGIGELFF. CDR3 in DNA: TGTGCCAGCAGTACCCAGACAGGGATCGGGGAGCTGTTTTTT.

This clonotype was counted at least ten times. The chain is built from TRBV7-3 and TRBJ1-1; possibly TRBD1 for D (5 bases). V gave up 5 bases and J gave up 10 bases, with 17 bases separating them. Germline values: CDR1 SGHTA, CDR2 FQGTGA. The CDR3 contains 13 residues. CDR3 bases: TGTGCCAGCAGCCCCGGGACGAGCTCTGGAGCTTTCTTT. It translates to CASSPGTSSGAFF.